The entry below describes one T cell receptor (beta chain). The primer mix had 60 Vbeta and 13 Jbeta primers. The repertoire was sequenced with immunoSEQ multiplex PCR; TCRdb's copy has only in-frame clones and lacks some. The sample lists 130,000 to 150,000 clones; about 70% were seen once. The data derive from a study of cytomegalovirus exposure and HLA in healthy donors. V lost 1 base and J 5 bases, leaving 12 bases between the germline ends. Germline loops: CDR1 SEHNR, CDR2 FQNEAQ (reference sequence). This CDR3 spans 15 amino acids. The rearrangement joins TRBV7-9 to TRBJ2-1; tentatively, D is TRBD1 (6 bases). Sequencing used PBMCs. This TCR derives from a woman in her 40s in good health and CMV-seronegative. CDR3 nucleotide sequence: TGTGCCAGCAGCTTAGGAGACAGGCAACACAATGAGCAGTTCTTC. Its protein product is CASSLGDRQHNEQFF.